Following are 17 T cell receptor beta chains from one sample sequenced in a study of neurological immune-mediated disorders. TCRdb itself ran the 5' RACE reads through MiXCR, one entry per CDR3 protein. There are 60,000 to 85,000 distinct CDR3 sequences in the sample; 5% to 6% occur only once, and approximately 2.2% lies in the top ten. Sequences were obtained from PBMCs. The receptors stem from a woman aged 25 to 45 with multiple sclerosis.

This clonotype came up many times. The chain combines TRBV20-1 with TRBJ2-1, with D perhaps matching TRBD1 or TRBD2 (5 bases each). The germline gives CDR1 DFQATT, CDR2 SNEGSKA (reference sequence). The CDR3 covers 13 residues. The germline V and J ends were trimmed by 4 bases and 9 bases, with 16 bases remaining between them. CDR3 in DNA: TGCAGTGCTATCGGGGACGTCGGTGGTGAGCAGTTCTTC. Protein: CSAIGDVGGEQFF.

The rearrangement uses TRBV20-1 and TRBJ1-5, with a possible D match to TRBD1 (5 bases). Germline loops: CDR1 DFQATT, CDR2 SNEGSKA (reference sequence). Trimming cost V 1 base and J 2 bases, with 24 bases left between them. This CDR3 comprises 19 residues. CDR3 in amino acids: CSARAHRGRTGRGNQPQHF. CDR3 DNA sequence: TGCAGTGCTAGAGCTCATAGGGGAAGAACCGGCCGCGGCAATCAGCCCCAGCATTTT.

In its sample, this clonotype was seen many times. The gene calls are TRBV6-6 and TRBJ2-2; D is undetermined. The germline CDR1 and CDR2 sequences are MNHNY and SVGAGI (reference sequence). The CDR3 consists of 16 residues. The V end was cut by 2 bases, the J end by 1 base, with 11 bases between. CDR3 amino acids: CASSYTDFRNTGELFF. For the CDR3, the DNA is TGTGCCAGCAGTTACACCGACTTCAGGAACACCGGGGAGCTGTTTTTT.

This clonotype was recorded at least ten times. The rearrangement uses TRBV4-2 and TRBJ1-2; D gene unclear. Germline V CDR1 and CDR2: LGHNA, YNFKEQ. The CDR3 consists of 15 residues. V was shortened by 0 bases and J by 2 bases, with 10 bases between the two germline ends. The chain's CDR3 is CASSQEAGRNYGYTF. The DNA of the CDR3 is TGTGCCAGCAGCCAAGAGGCCGGAAGAAACTATGGCTACACCTTC.

In this sample, this clonotype turned up many times. The V and J genes are TRBV4-1 and TRBJ2-3; D is tentatively TRBD1 or TRBD2 (5 bases each). The CDR3 has 18 amino acids. Germline lookup yields CDR1 MGHRA and CDR2 YSYEKL. The V end was cut by 0 bases, the J end by 4 bases, with 20 bases between. In DNA form, the CDR3 reads TGCGCCAGCAGCCAAGAGAGCGGTGGACATTCTCCACCAGATACGCAGTATTTT. Protein: CASSQESGGHSPPDTQYF.

This clonotype was seen once. It may be a read error: a sequence one base away is much more abundant. V and J are TRBV2 and TRBJ1-3; possible D gene TRBD1, 5 bases. CDR3 length: 14 residues. Germline V gene lookup returns CDR1 SNHLY and CDR2 FYNNEI. CDR3: CASWTGTAGKTIYF. The DNA of the CDR3 is TGTGCCAGCTGGACTGGGACCGCTGGAAAAACCATATATTTT. Drawing the rest from reference TRBV2 and TRBJ1-3, the complete variable domain is EPEVTQTPSHQVTQMGQEVILRCVPISNHLYFYWYRQILGQKVEFLVSFYNNEISEKSEIFDDQFSVERPDGSNFTLKIRSTKLEDSAMYFCASWTGTAGKTIYFGEGSWLTVV.

This clonotype was found many times. J is TRBJ2-1 and V is TRBV4-1; unclear D gene. Between the trimmed V and J ends, which lost 1 base and 3 bases, there was a span of 7 bases. Looked up from germline, CDR1 is MGHRA and CDR2 is YSYEKL. The CDR3 spans 14 residues. The CDR3 here is CASSQGQDYNEQFF. The CDR3 DNA sequence: TGCGCCAGCAGCCAAGGGCAGGACTACAATGAGCAGTTCTTC.

Many counts were recorded for this clonotype. The chain employs TRBV5-1 and TRBJ2-1; D unresolved. The CDR3 runs 14 residues. V gave up 6 bases and J gave up 8 bases, with 18 bases separating them. From germline, CDR1 is SGHRS and CDR2 YFSETQ. The CDR3, as DNA: TGCGCCAGCAAGTTCGGGCCTCAGTCCGATGAGCAGTTCTTC. Protein product: CASKFGPQSDEQFF.

This clonotype was seen at least ten times. The rearrangement links TRBV7-9 to TRBJ1-5, with D perhaps TRBD1 (6 bases). V gave up 6 bases and J gave up 5 bases, with 14 bases separating them. Looked up from germline, CDR1 is SEHNR and CDR2 is FQNEAQ (reference sequence). The CDR3 is 14 amino acids. The CDR3 nucleotides are TGTGCCAGCAGTTACAGGGATATCTATCAGCCCCAGCATTTT. Translating it yields CASSYRDIYQPQHF.

This clonotype was picked up many times. The chain uses TRBV20-1 and TRBJ2-1, with D unresolved. This CDR3 has 11 residues. Per germline, CDR1 DFQATT and CDR2 SNEGSKA (reference sequence). V dropped 6 bases and J dropped 6 bases, with 9 bases sitting between them. Here the CDR3 DNA reads TGCAGTGCCATGACCGGCAATGAGCAGTTCTTC. It yields the protein CSAMTGNEQFF.

There are many counts of this clonotype. The chain employs TRBV5-5 and TRBJ2-3, with TRBD1 matching 8 bases. The trim removed 0 bases at V and 5 bases at J, leaving 2 bases unmatched. CDR3 length equals 14 residues. Germline V gene data show CDR1 as SGHKS and CDR2 as YYEKEE (reference sequence). CDR3 residues: CASSLGQGLDTQYF. The CDR3, as DNA: TGTGCCAGCAGCTTGGGACAGGGGTTAGATACGCAGTATTTT.

There are many counts of this clonotype. This chain joins TRBV4-1 and TRBJ2-1; 11 bases are shared with TRBD2. The ends lost 1 base at V and 4 bases at J; junction bases unmatched: 3. This CDR3 spans 16 amino acids. Per germline, CDR1 MGHRA and CDR2 YSYEKL. DNA for the CDR3: TGCGCCAGCAGCCAAGGCGGGACTAGCGGTTACAATGAGCAGTTCTTC. Its protein is CASSQGGTSGYNEQFF.

Remarks on this clonotype: One junction end does not reproduce the germline sequence, and a read error may be involved. This chain connects TRBV5-1 to TRBJ2-2; TRBD1 matches at 7 bases. The CDR3 spans 15 residues. The germline V gene encodes CDR1 SGHRS and CDR2 YFSETQ. The DNA of the CDR3 is TGCGCCAGCAGCAGCAGGGGGAGTGGAACCGGTGAGCTGTTTTTT. Translating it yields CASSSRGSGTGELFF.

Ten or more counts support this clonotype. The rearrangement links TRBV12-3 or TRBV12-4 to TRBJ1-1; 9 nucleotides agree with TRBD1. This CDR3 spans 12 amino acids. V trimming: 3 bases; J trimming: 10 bases; junction bases outside the gene matches: 3. CDR3 bases: TGTGCCAGCAGTTTCGGGACAGGGCCAGCTTTCTTT. Amino acids: CASSFGTGPAFF.

This clonotype was recorded at least ten times. The rearrangement links TRBV5-1 to TRBJ2-1, with D perhaps TRBD1 (5 bases). The CDR3 sequence is 15 residues long. Trimming removed 4 bases at V and 10 bases at J, with 21 bases between. Germline V gene data show CDR1 as SGHRS and CDR2 as YFSETQ. The CDR3 region has the DNA TGCGCCAGCAGCACAGGTTCGAGCCTCCACGGGGAGCAGTTCTTC. Protein: CASSTGSSLHGEQFF.

The table lists this clonotype with many counts. The chain links TRBV7-9 to TRBJ2-1; D may be TRBD2 (6 bases). This CDR3 comprises 14 residues. CDR1 is SEHNR, CDR2 FQNEAQ, per germline (reference sequence). V lost 4 bases, J lost 6 bases, and 13 bases lay in between. DNA for the CDR3: TGTGCCAGCAGCTGGCAGATGGGGGGCAATGAGCAGTTCTTC. It is translated as CASSWQMGGNEQFF.

This clonotype was counted ten times or more. The chain joins TRBV15 to TRBJ2-2; 9 nucleotides agree with TRBD1. Trimming at V came to 2 bases and at J to 4 bases, leaving 8 bases not matched to a gene. The CDR3 covers 17 residues. Germline assignment: CDR1 LNHNV and CDR2 YYDKDF (reference sequence). The chain's CDR3 is CATSRPGQGKGTGELFF. The CDR3 DNA follows: TGTGCCACCAGCAGACCGGGACAGGGAAAGGGCACCGGGGAGCTGTTTTTT. The full variable domain, its missing parts supplied by reference TRBV15 and TRBJ2-2, is DAMVIQNPRYQVTQFGKPVTLSCSQTLNHNVMYWYQQKSSQAPKLLFHYYDKDFNNEADTPDNFQSRRPNTSFCFLDIRSPGLGDTAMYLCATSRPGQGKGTGELFFGEGSRLTVL.